A single sample gave rise to the 23 T cell receptor beta chains below, sequenced in a study of post-analysis software for immune sequencing data. Regarding the study as a whole: Among roughly 5 TRBV segments more frequent in patients than controls were TRBV5-6, TRBV5-1 and TRBV20-1.

These TCRs are of unknown antigen specificity. TCR beta cDNA libraries included unique molecular identifiers. TCRdb reprocessed the PCR reads via MiXCR and lists one record per CDR3 protein. The table shows fewer than 600,000 distinct CDR3 sequences, with under 55% occurring only once. Sequenced sample: blood. The origin of the receptors is a girl aged 10 to 17 with multiple sclerosis.

This clonotype was seen a handful of times. The rearrangement links TRBV7-3 to TRBJ1-2, with 9 positions matching TRBD1. The CDR3 is 15 residues long. Germline V CDR1 and CDR2: SGHTA, FQGTGA. Trimming removed 5 bases from V and 7 bases from J; junction bases left unmatched: 11. The CDR3 is CASSLQGRGQGGYTF. CDR3 in DNA: TGTGCCAGCAGCCTCCAAGGCCGGGGACAGGGTGGCTACACCTTC.

V and J are TRBV5-1 and TRBJ1-2; D gene uncertain. Germline V lookup: CDR1 SGHRS, CDR2 YFSETQ. The CDR3 is 14 amino acids. V was cut by 4 bases and J by 8 bases, with 18 bases left in between. The CDR3 region has the DNA TGCGCCAGCAGCCCCCGACATCGGCGCGGGGGCTACACCTTC. Its protein product is CASSPRHRRGGYTF.

The chain links TRBV6-1 to TRBJ2-1; D may correspond to TRBD1 or TRBD2 (7 bases each). This CDR3 spans 13 amino acids. Germline V CDR1 and CDR2: MNHNS, SASEGT. V shed 11 bases and J shed 6 bases, with 17 bases lying between them. DNA for the CDR3: TGTGCCTTCGGGGGGTCAGGGGGCAATGAGCAGTTCTTC. Translation gives CAFGGSGGNEQFF.

The sample holds one count of this clonotype. V usage is TRBV7-3 and J usage is TRBJ2-3, with D maybe TRBD1 (6 bases). The CDR3 is made up of 14 amino acids. Per the germline V gene, CDR1 is SGHTA and CDR2 is FQGTGA. Trimming removed 4 bases at V and 1 base at J, with 9 bases between. CDR3 region: CASSSRTGTDTQYF. DNA of the CDR3: TGTGCCAGCAGCTCGCGGACAGGCACAGATACGCAGTATTTT.

CDR3 coding DNA: TGCAGCGTTGACACAGGGTCCCACGAGCAGTACTTC. It translates to CSVDTGSHEQYF. The J gene is TRBJ2-7, the V gene TRBV29-1; D is possibly TRBD1 (6 bases). CDR1 is SQVTM, CDR2 ANQGSEA, per germline. The CDR3 contains 12 residues. The V gene lost 3 bases and the J gene lost 5 bases, with 11 bases spanning the gap.

This clonotype was observed a few times. V usage is TRBV6-5 and J usage is TRBJ2-7; 12 bases map to TRBD2. V shed 0 bases, J shed 2 bases, and the junction held 5 bases outside the gene matches. Germline V lookup: CDR1 MNHEY, CDR2 SVGAGI. CDR3 length: 17 amino acids. This chain's CDR3 is CASSYSIRTSGAYEQYF. In DNA form, the CDR3 reads TGTGCCAGCAGTTACTCGATCCGGACTAGCGGGGCCTACGAGCAGTACTTC.

This clonotype has more than one count but fewer than ten. The chain links TRBV3-1 to TRBJ2-3; 9 bases fit TRBD2. This CDR3 spans 17 amino acids. Germline loops: CDR1 LGHDT, CDR2 YNNKEL (reference sequence). Trimming took 3 bases from V and 4 from J; bases not matched to a gene: 11. CDR3 nucleotide sequence: TGTGCCAGCAGCCATTGGATTAGCGGGAGATACGCAGATACGCAGTATTTT. Residues: CASSHWISGRYADTQYF.

This clonotype was seen a handful of times. The rearrangement uses TRBV4-2 and TRBJ2-5, with D hard to call. CDR1 LGHNA and CDR2 YNFKEQ come from the germline V gene. With 0 bases removed from V and 2 bases from J, the gap between germline ends came to 10 bases. CDR3 length equals 15 residues. The CDR3 coding sequence is TGTGCCAGCAGCCAAGAGGCTTGGCGGCAAGAGACCCAGTACTTC. Its translation is CASSQEAWRQETQYF.

There are a few counts of this clonotype. The rearrangement joins TRBV12-3 or TRBV12-4 to TRBJ2-5; D is tentatively TRBD1 or TRBD2 (5 bases each). The assigned J gene may be wrong: the sequence end matches TRBJ2-7 better. This CDR3 is built from 13 residues. The CDR3 sequence: CASSSGPSDEQYF. The CDR3 coding sequence is TGTGCCAGCAGTTCGGGACCAAGCGACGAGCAGTACTTC.

This clonotype was recorded a few times. V usage is TRBV7-3 and J usage is TRBJ2-3; D is unresolved. This CDR3 has 14 amino acids. Trimming shortened V by 5 bases and J by 1 base, and 10 bases separated the two germline ends. Germline V gene sequence: CDR1 SGHTA, CDR2 FQGTGA. The CDR3 loop reads CASSPDGRTDTQYF. CDR3 DNA sequence: TGTGCCAGCAGCCCGGACGGTCGCACAGATACGCAGTATTTT.

The chain links TRBV29-1 to TRBJ2-5, with D hard to call. The CDR3 is made up of 12 amino acids. From germline, CDR1 is SQVTM and CDR2 ANQGSEA. V lost 4 bases and J 5 bases, leaving 11 bases between the germline ends. CDR3 nucleotides: TGCAGCGTTGGATCCACAAGGGAGACCCAGTACTTC. This gives the protein CSVGSTRETQYF.

This clonotype was seen only a few times. J is TRBJ2-7 and V is TRBV7-2, with D possibly being TRBD2 (6 bases). Trimming removed 5 bases from V and 5 bases from J, with 16 bases in between. The germline gives CDR1 SGHTA, CDR2 FQGNSA. The CDR3 is 14 amino acids. The CDR3 spells CASSPGLFAHEQYF. CDR3 coding DNA: TGTGCCAGCAGCCCGGGACTCTTTGCCCACGAGCAGTACTTC.

The chain uses TRBV6-5 and TRBJ2-1; D is possibly TRBD2 (5 bases). CDR3 length: 13 residues. Trimming removed 8 bases at V and 5 bases at J, with 13 bases between. CDR1 is MNHEY and CDR2 is SVGAGI in the germline V gene. The chain's CDR3 is CASGGHQNNEQFF. The CDR3 nucleotides are TGTGCCAGCGGAGGTCATCAGAACAATGAGCAGTTCTTC.

The chain is built from TRBV4-2 and TRBJ2-3; D perhaps matches TRBD1 (6 bases). CDR3 length: 15 amino acids. Between the trimmed V and J ends, which lost 4 bases and 4 bases, there was a span of 15 bases. Germline assignment: CDR1 LGHNA and CDR2 YNFKEQ. CDR3 DNA: TGTGCCAGCAGCCGTCCGGACAGACGAGCAGATACGCAGTATTTT. It codes for CASSRPDRRADTQYF.

This clonotype has more than one count but fewer than ten. V and J are TRBV20-1 and TRBJ2-7; TRBD2 aligns across 13 bases. Germline-derived CDR1 and CDR2 are DFQATT and SNEGSKA (reference sequence). This CDR3 comprises 16 residues. J gave up 4 bases and V 6 bases, and 12 bases lay outside the gene matches. Written as DNA, the CDR3 is TGCAGTGCGGCGAGGACTAGCGGGAGTAGTAGTTACGAGCAGTACTTC. Its translation is CSAARTSGSSSYEQYF.

The chain employs TRBV20-1 and TRBJ2-3; 10 bases are shared with TRBD2. The CDR3 sequence is 14 residues long. J was trimmed by 6 bases and V by 4 bases; bases with no gene match: 7. Germline V CDR1 and CDR2: DFQATT, SNEGSKA (reference sequence). The CDR3, as DNA: TGCAGTGCTACTAGCGGGAGCACCTTGGATACGCAGTATTTT. Amino acids: CSATSGSTLDTQYF.

The chain couples TRBV7-2 to TRBJ1-6; unclear D gene. The CDR3 contains 15 residues. Trimming left V 5 bases short and J 5 bases short, with 13 bases between. Germline V gives CDR1 SGHTA, CDR2 FQGNSA. The CDR3 sequence: CASSHGIGNNSPLHF. The CDR3 DNA reads as TGTGCCAGCAGCCATGGGATCGGGAATAATTCACCCCTCCACTTT.

This chain links TRBV11-2 with TRBJ2-1; TRBD2 matches 13 bases. Near its end, the DNA agrees better with TRBJ2-7, so the J call may be wrong. The CDR3 is 17 residues long. CDR1 is SGHAT and CDR2 is FQNNGV in the germline V gene. This chain's CDR3 is CASSLTSGRSPYNEQYF. CDR3 DNA: TGTGCCAGCAGCTTGACTAGCGGGAGGAGTCCTTACAATGAGCAGTACTTC.

The V call is TRBV7-3, the J call TRBJ2-1; the match to TRBD1 covers 8 bases. The CDR3 is 13 amino acids. The V and J ends lost 5 bases and 8 bases, in that order; junction bases with no gene match: 5. From germline, CDR1 is SGHTA and CDR2 FQGTGA. The CDR3 coding sequence is TGTGCCAGCAGCCCGGACAGGGATGATGAGCAGTTCTTC. The encoded protein is CASSPDRDDEQFF.

The genes are TRBV7-2 and TRBJ2-7, with 8 bases that match TRBD2. Per the germline V gene, CDR1 is SGHTA and CDR2 is FQGNSA. V lost 2 bases to trimming and J lost 3 bases; unmatched junction nucleotides: 12. This CDR3 has 17 amino acids. Here the CDR3 DNA reads TGTGCCAGCAGCTTAAAGTCCGCCGGGACTAGTAGCTACGAGCAGTACTTC. It specifies CASSLKSAGTSSYEQYF.

The sample holds a few counts of this clonotype. This sequence joins TRBV12-3 or TRBV12-4 and TRBJ2-1; TRBD2 aligns across 10 bases. The CDR3 has 14 amino acids. V was clipped by 6 bases and J by 6 bases; unmatched bases: 5. CDR3: CASSEGLALNEQFF. In DNA, the CDR3 is TGTGCCAGCAGCGAGGGACTAGCGCTCAATGAGCAGTTCTTC.

The chain recombines TRBV29-1 with TRBJ2-5; 7 nucleotides match TRBD1. Germline V lookup: CDR1 SQVTM, CDR2 ANQGSEA. The CDR3 is made up of 13 amino acids. V trimming: 6 bases; J trimming: 4 bases; junction bases outside the gene matches: 8. Written as DNA, the CDR3 is TGCAGCGTGACGGACAGGAGAGCAGAGACCCAGTACTTC. This codes for CSVTDRRAETQYF.

This rearrangement joins TRBV6-5 to TRBJ2-7; 10 nucleotides agree with TRBD1. The CDR3 consists of 13 residues. In germline, CDR1 is MNHEY, CDR2 SVGAGI. V trimming: 7 bases; J trimming: 3 bases; junction bases outside the gene matches: 3. DNA of the CDR3: TGTGCCAGCACGCGGGACAGGGGCTACGAGCAGTACTTC. This gives the protein CASTRDRGYEQYF.